This TCR beta chain was identified during a study of OX40 agonist ivuxolimab in advanced cancers. Study information: The dose-escalation cohort had hepatocellular carcinoma, melanoma, renal cell or head and neck cancer.

Details on this clone: What it binds is not known.

Generated by immunoSEQ multiplex PCR, the TCRdb table keeps only in-frame clones and is missing some. This table has approximately 47,000 clones, around 84% appearing once. Whole-study results and caveats: Doses of 0.1 to 3.0 mg/kg were accompanied by clonal expansion of CD4+ and CD8+ blood T cells by week 6. Some of the nonresponding patients also showed low levels of normalized T-cell clonal expansion.

Autoimmune disease history or systemic immunosuppression was exclusionary. The specimen comprised CD4+ or CD8+ T cells sorted from blood, sampled in a trial of the OX40 agonist ivuxolimab. This TCR came from an adult with an advanced solid tumor such as melanoma, head and neck, liver or kidney cancer.

The CDR3 nucleotides read TGTGCCAGCAGCTTAGGGACAGGGGAGTCCCAGTACTTC. Its protein is CASSLGTGESQYF. The chain uses TRBV7-3 and TRBJ2-5; 10 bases are shared with TRBD1. CDR3 length: 13 amino acids. The V segment lost 2 bases and the J segment 9 bases; nucleotides outside the gene matches: 3. CDR1 SGHTA and CDR2 FQGTGA come from the germline V gene.